Listed below are T cell receptor beta chains from one sample, sequenced in a study of blood T cell repertoires in COVID-19. Repertoires were generated with immunoSEQ multiplex PCR, while TCRdb's copy carries only in-frame clones and drops some. Of about 120,000 clones in the sample, about 84% were seen once. The sample was peripheral blood. The receptors were sampled from a man aged 55 to 70 with acute or convalescent COVID-19. CDR3s include the opening cysteine and the closing phenylalanine or tryptophan. A D gene is named only where the DNA matches it firmly. The size entry is marked missing in some rows and otherwise reads once, few, many or a size class.

j_gene	v_gene	d_gene	abundance	CDR3nt	CDR3aa
TRBJ1-6	TRBV7-3	-	-	TGTGCCAGCAGCTTAACGGGCAGGGGTGAATCACCCCTCCACTTT	CASSLTGRGESPLHF
TRBJ1-5	TRBV10-3	-	-	TGTGCCATCAGTGAAGCGGTGAATCAGCCCCAGCATTTT	CAISEAVNQPQHF
TRBJ1-2	TRBV19	TRBD1	-	TGTGCCAGTAGTATAGATCACGCCGGGACAGTCTATGGCTACACCTTC	CASSIDHAGTVYGYTF
TRBJ1-5	TRBV2	-	once	TGTGCCAGCAGGGCGGGACTCTCAAGCAATCAGCCCCAGCATTTT	CASRAGLSSNQPQHF
TRBJ2-7	TRBV28	TRBD1	-	TGTGCCAGCAGTCCGCCGGGACAGGCGCCCGAGCAGTACTTC	CASSPPGQAPEQYF
TRBJ2-5	TRBV9	-	-	TGTGCCAGCAGCGTAGCTGTGCTAGCTGAGACCCAGTACTTC	CASSVAVLAETQYF
TRBJ2-5	TRBV5-6	-	-	TGTGCCAGCAGCTTGGCAGGTCAGCTATTAGGGAGTGAGACCCAGTACTTC	CASSLAGQLLGSETQYF
TRBJ2-7	TRBV4-2	TRBD2	few	TGTGCCAGCAGCCAGAGACGGGGGGGCGAGCAGTACTTC	CASSQRRGGEQYF
TRBJ2-1	TRBV2	TRBD2	-	TGTGCCAGCAAGGGACTAGCGGGGTCCAATGAGCAGTTCTTC	CASKGLAGSNEQFF
TRBJ1-5	TRBV27	-	-	TGTGCCAGCAGTCCCGGGGGTAATCAGCCCCAGCATTTT	CASSPGGNQPQHF
TRBJ1-4	TRBV7-9	-	-	TGTGCCAGCAGCTTAGAAGGCTTCGGGGCCGGGAGTATTGAAAAACTGTTTTTT	CASSLEGFGAGSIEKLFF
TRBJ2-1	TRBV4-2	TRBD2	-	TGTGCCAGCAGCCAAGATGTTCGTCGACTAGCGGACAATGAGCAGTTCTTC	CASSQDVRRLADNEQFF
TRBJ2-7	TRBV7-9	TRBD2	-	TGTGCCAGCAGCTCATCAGCGGGGCCCTACGAGCAGTACTTC	CASSSSAGPYEQYF
TRBJ2-2	TRBV4-3	-	-	TGCGCCAGCAGCCAAGATATCCCTAGCGCGACCTCCACCGGGGAGCTGTTTTTT	CASSQDIPSATSTGELFF
TRBJ2-3	TRBV10-3	-	-	TGTGCCATCAGTGAGTCGATAAGTGGAGGGGGCCTCACAGATACGCAGTATTTT	CAISESISGGGLTDTQYF
TRBJ2-5	TRBV7-9	-	-	TGTGCCAACGGACAAGACCAAGAGACCCAGTACTTC	CANGQDQETQYF
TRBJ2-7	TRBV7-2	-	once	TGTGCCAGCAGCTCACCAGTGGTGTACGAGCAGTACTTC	CASSSPVVYEQYF
TRBJ2-1	TRBV7-2	TRBD2	-	TGTGCCAGCAGCCCCCCCGGGACTAGTTCGAATGAGCAGTTCTTC	CASSPPGTSSNEQFF
TRBJ1-5	TRBV6-2/TRBV6-3	-	-	TGTGCCAGCAGTTACTCGGGGCCCAGTCAGCCCCAGCATTTT	CASSYSGPSQPQHF
TRBJ1-2	TRBV6-5	-	few	TGTGCCAGCAGTTACGACGAAGGGGCAGGCTACACCTTC	CASSYDEGAGYTF
TRBJ2-1	TRBV7-2	-	-	TGTGCCAGCAGCTTAGTTAGCGGAACTTACAATGAGCAGTTCTTC	CASSLVSGTYNEQFF
TRBJ1-1	TRBV24-1	-	-	TGTGCCACCAGGAGGACAGAGAACACTGAAGCTTTCTTT	CATRRTENTEAFF
TRBJ2-7	TRBV28	-	-	TGTGCCAGCAGTTTTTCTGCCAGGAACTACGAGCAGTACTTC	CASSFSARNYEQYF
TRBJ2-1	TRBV7-2	TRBD2	-	TGTGCCAGCAGCTCTCGACTAGCGGGAGCCAATGAGCAGTTCTTC	CASSSRLAGANEQFF
TRBJ1-5	TRBV27	TRBD1	once	TGTGCCAGCAGCCTGACAGGGTATCAGCCCCAGCATTTT	CASSLTGYQPQHF
TRBJ1-2	TRBV28	TRBD1	-	TGTGCCAGCAGTTCCGGACAGGGATGGTTCGGCTATGGCTACACCTTC	CASSSGQGWFGYGYTF
TRBJ1-2	TRBV6-2/TRBV6-3	-	-	TGTGCCAGCAGTTCTCGGACGGCCGAGGGAGGCTACACCTTC	CASSSRTAEGGYTF
TRBJ2-7	TRBV28	-	-	TGTGCCAGCAGTTTGATCCCGGGACTTTCCATGGGCTTC	CASSLIPGLSMGF
TRBJ2-1	TRBV3-1/TRBV3-2	TRBD2	-	TGTGCCAGCGGGCGGGAGGGTGAGCAGTTCTTC	CASGREGEQFF
TRBJ2-7	TRBV29-1	TRBD1	-	TGCAGCGTTAGGGACAGGAACTCCTACGAGCAGTACTTC	CSVRDRNSYEQYF
TRBJ1-2	TRBV7-2	-	-	TGTGCCAGCAGCTTAGCTGCAGGCCCTATGAGCTACACCTTC	CASSLAAGPMSYTF
TRBJ1-3	TRBV11-3	TRBD1	-	TGTGCCAGCAGCCCCGGACAGGGCCCTGGAAACACCATATATTTT	CASSPGQGPGNTIYF
TRBJ2-1	TRBV5-1	TRBD1	once	TGCGCCAGCAGCCGGGACAGGGCAAGCTCCTACAATGAGCAGTTCTTC	CASSRDRASSYNEQFF
TRBJ1-4	TRBV19	-	-	TGTGCCAGTAGCCCAGGGTTCGACCCCGAAAAACTGTTTTTT	CASSPGFDPEKLFF
TRBJ1-1	TRBV3-1/TRBV3-2	-	-	TGTGCCAGCAGCCAAGCCCAGGGTGGGTCTGAAGCTTTCTTT	CASSQAQGGSEAFF
TRBJ1-4	TRBV14	-	-	TGTGCCAGCAGCCGCTACGGGGTTCGTGAAAAACTGTTTTTT	CASSRYGVREKLFF
TRBJ2-3	TRBV10-3	TRBD1	-	TGTGCCATCAGGAGGACAGGGACCGACACAGATACGCAGTATTTT	CAIRRTGTDTDTQYF
TRBJ2-7	TRBV7-2	TRBD2	-	TGTGCCAGCAGCTTTGGGACTAGCGGGGCGGGGGAGCAGTACTTC	CASSFGTSGAGEQYF
TRBJ1-1	TRBV10-3	-	-	TGTGCCATCAGTGAGTCGACGGGGAGGGCTGAAGCTTTCTTT	CAISESTGRAEAFF
TRBJ2-3	TRBV6-2/TRBV6-3	TRBD1	-	TGTGCCAGCAGTTACTGGGACAGGGGAACAGATACGCAGTATTTT	CASSYWDRGTDTQYF
TRBJ1-5	TRBV10-3	-	-	TGTGCCATCAGTGAGCCGGGTGGGTCCCAGCATTTT	CAISEPGGSQHF
TRBJ2-1	TRBV7-2	-	-	TGTGCCAGCAGCATAGCGTCTAGGAGCTCCTACAATGAGCAGTTCTTC	CASSIASRSSYNEQFF
TRBJ2-5	TRBV5-4	TRBD2	few	TGTGCCAGCAGCGCCCCCCCGGGACTAGCGGGAGTTGGAGAGACCCAGTACTTC	CASSAPPGLAGVGETQYF
TRBJ2-2	TRBV29-1	-	-	TGCAGCGTTGCCGTCTCAGGGGCCGGGGAGCTGTTTTTT	CSVAVSGAGELFF
TRBJ2-1	TRBV7-2	TRBD2	few	TGTGCCAGCAGCTCCGCTTCGACTAGCGGGAGGGATCAGTTCTTC	CASSSASTSGRDQFF
TRBJ2-1	TRBV7-9	TRBD2	-	TGTGCCAGCAGATGGAGCGGGAGGGAGGGAAATGAGCAGTTCTTC	CASRWSGREGNEQFF
TRBJ1-1	TRBV7-2	-	once	TGTGCCAGCAGCTTGTGGAGTGCCCCATCCGGAACTGAAGCTTTCTTT	CASSLWSAPSGTEAFF
TRBJ1-5	TRBV6-2/TRBV6-3	-	-	TGTGCCAGCAGCCCCACAGGGAATAGCAATCAGCCCCAGCATTTT	CASSPTGNSNQPQHF
TRBJ2-3	TRBV28	TRBD2	-	TGTGCCAGCAGTTTACACGGGGCTAGCGGGAGTTCTGATACGCAGTATTTT	CASSLHGASGSSDTQYF